This T cell receptor beta chain was sequenced in a study of somatic mutations in cytotoxic T cells in rheumatoid arthritis. Libraries were prepared by immunoSEQ multiplex PCR; TCRdb keeps only in-frame clonotypes and omits some of them. The sample shows about 7,100 clones, approximately 86% of them seen only once. The CDR3 is 14 residues long. The ends were cut back, 0 bases at V and 7 bases at J, with 13 bases in the middle. Germline V gene data show CDR1 as SGDLS and CDR2 as YYNGEE. The receptor comes from a man between 35 and 55 years old with rheumatoid arthritis. Sequenced material: CD8+ T cells sorted from blood. V gene TRBV9 combines with J gene TRBJ2-5; D is possibly TRBD2 (6 bases). The CDR3 DNA reads TGTGCCAGCAGCGTAGGGGGCGGGGCCGGGACCCAGTACTTC. This gives the protein CASSVGGGAGTQYF. The whole variable domain, filled in from reference TRBV9 and TRBJ2-5, reads DSGVTQTPKHLITATGQRVTLRCSPRSGDLSVYWYQQSLDQGLQFLIQYYNGEERAKGNILERFSAQQFPDLHSELNLSSLELGDSALYFCASSVGGGAGTQYFGPGTRLLVL.